This T cell receptor (beta chain) appears in the sequencing data of a study of PD-L1 blockade in urothelial cancer. Whole-study context: Male sex and bladder-origin urothelial cancer were recorded for twenty-five of 29 patients. Samples came from 3 weeks, at the second dose, and 6 weeks into treatment.

Unmatched junction bases numbered 5, after V lost 6 bases and J lost 0 bases. The CDR3 consists of 15 residues. Germline CDR1 MNHEY, CDR2 SVGAGI. Time point: pretreatment peripheral blood. Locally advanced or metastatic urothelial carcinoma was diagnosed in the patients. Only in-frame clones appear in the TCRdb table, and some are missing; sequencing was by immunoSEQ multiplex PCR. The sample lists around 45,000 clones, approximately 80% occurring once. This clonotype originated in a man between 60 and 70 years old with urothelial cancer. Source: PBMCs, taken around atezolizumab (anti-PD-L1) treatment. The chain combines TRBV6-5 with TRBJ2-1; 7 bases fit TRBD2. This CDR3 is CASRRGSDSYNEQFF. The CDR3 DNA reads as TGTGCCAGCAGGCGCGGGAGCGACTCCTACAATGAGCAGTTCTTC.